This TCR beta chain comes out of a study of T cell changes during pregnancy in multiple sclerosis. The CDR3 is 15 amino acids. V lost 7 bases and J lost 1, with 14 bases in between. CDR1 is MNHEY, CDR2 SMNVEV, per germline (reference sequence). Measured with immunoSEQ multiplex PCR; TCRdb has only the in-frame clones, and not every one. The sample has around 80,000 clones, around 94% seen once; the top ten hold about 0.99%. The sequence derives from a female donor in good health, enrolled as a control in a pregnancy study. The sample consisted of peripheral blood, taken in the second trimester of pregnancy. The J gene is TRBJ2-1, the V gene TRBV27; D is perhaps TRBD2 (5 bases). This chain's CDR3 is CASIGSGWSYNEQFF. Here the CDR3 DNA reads TGTGCCAGCATTGGGAGCGGATGGTCCTACAATGAGCAGTTCTTC.